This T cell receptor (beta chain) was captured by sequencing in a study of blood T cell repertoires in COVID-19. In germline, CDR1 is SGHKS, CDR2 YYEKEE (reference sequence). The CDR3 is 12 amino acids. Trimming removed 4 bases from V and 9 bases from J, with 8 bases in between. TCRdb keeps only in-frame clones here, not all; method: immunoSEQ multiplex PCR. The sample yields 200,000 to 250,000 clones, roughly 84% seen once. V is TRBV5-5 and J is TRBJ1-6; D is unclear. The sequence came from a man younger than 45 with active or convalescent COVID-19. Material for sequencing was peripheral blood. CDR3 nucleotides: TGTGCCAGCAGCCGTGGAGGTTCACCCCTCCACTTT. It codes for CASSRGGSPLHF.